Each of the 16 T cell receptor beta chains below was sequenced from the same sample in a study of neurological immune-mediated disorders. TCRdb independently ran MiXCR on the 5' RACE reads; one entry per CDR3 protein. The sample includes about 70,000 distinct CDR3 sequences, more than 3% of them seen just once. Sequencing used PBMCs. All receptors come from a woman in her 50s with multiple sclerosis.

This clonotype showed up many times. The J gene is TRBJ2-7, the V gene TRBV3-1; a weak D match, TRBD2 (5 bases). With 0 bases removed from V and 3 bases from J, the gap between germline ends came to 18 bases. CDR1 and CDR2 from the germline V gene are LGHDT and YNNKEL (reference sequence). The CDR3 contains 17 residues. DNA for the CDR3: TGTGCCAGCAGCCAAGATGGTGGATGGGATGGGAGCTACGAGCAGTACGTC. It yields the protein CASSQDGGWDGSYEQYV.

This clonotype occurred many times. This chain links TRBV12-3 or TRBV12-4 with TRBJ1-5; no reliable D call. This CDR3 is 13 amino acids long. V was clipped by 5 bases and J by 4 bases, with 9 bases between them. CDR3 coding DNA: TGTGCCAGCAGTCGAGCCCCGAATCAGCCCCAGCATTTT. This gives the protein CASSRAPNQPQHF.

In its sample, this clonotype was seen many times. The chain is built from TRBV27 and TRBJ2-7; D ambiguous. Trimming left V 0 bases short and J 6 bases short, with 9 bases between. The CDR3 spans 13 residues. Germline V gene sequence: CDR1 MNHEY, CDR2 SMNVEV (reference sequence). The CDR3 protein is CASSLSAQLEQYF. DNA for the CDR3: TGTGCCAGCAGTTTATCGGCCCAGCTCGAGCAGTACTTC.

This clonotype was recorded many times. V usage is TRBV5-1 and J usage is TRBJ2-3, with D possibly being TRBD2 (5 bases). V shed 2 bases and J shed 6 bases, with 16 bases lying between them. The CDR3 contains 15 residues. Germline V CDR1 and CDR2: SGHRS, YFSETQ. As DNA, the CDR3 is TGCGCCAGCAGCTTAGGACTTCCCGGGGTGGATACGCAGTATTTT. Translation: CASSLGLPGVDTQYF.

This clonotype was seen repeatedly, ten times or more. The genes are TRBV6-2 or TRBV6-3 and TRBJ1-2; 7 bases align to TRBD1. V lost 4 bases, J lost 6 bases, and 5 bases stayed unmatched. CDR1 and CDR2 from the germline V gene are MNHEY and SVGEGT. There are 13 residues in the CDR3. The CDR3 reads CASSSTGTNGYTF. CDR3 DNA sequence: TGTGCCAGCAGTTCGACAGGGACTAATGGCTACACCTTC.

This clonotype was counted many times. The chain joins TRBV27 to TRBJ2-3, with 7 nucleotides matching TRBD1. This CDR3 region has 14 residues. Germline trimming cut 6 bases from V and 4 bases from J; bases unmatched to any gene: 7. CDR1 and CDR2 (germline): MNHEY, SMNVEV (reference sequence). The CDR3: CASRERGRPDTQYF. For the CDR3, the DNA is TGTGCCAGCAGAGAGAGGGGGCGCCCAGATACGCAGTATTTT.

This clonotype was found many times. This chain links TRBV7-2 with TRBJ1-1, with D possibly matching TRBD1 (5 bases). The CDR3 totals 15 residues. Trimming removed 7 bases at V and 7 bases at J, with 22 bases between. The V gene's germline CDR1 is SGHTA and CDR2 FQGNSA. CDR3 nucleotide sequence: TGTGCCAGCACCCAACCGGGGTACCAGGGAGATGAAGCTTTCTTT. The encoded protein is CASTQPGYQGDEAFF.

Remarks on this clonotype: Given a much more abundant clone one base away, this may be a read error. The chain links TRBV18 to TRBJ2-1; no reliable D call. CDR1 is KGHSH, CDR2 LQKENI, per germline. The CDR3 totals 12 residues. CDR3 sequence (DNA): TGTGCCAACTCACCCGAGAACAATGAGCAGTTCTTC. Amino acids: CANSPENNEQFF.

This clonotype was detected many times. This chain's CDR3 is CATSRDPSNSPLHF. In DNA, the CDR3 is TGTGCCACCAGCAGAGATCCCAGTAATTCACCCCTCCACTTT. The rearrangement uses TRBV15 and TRBJ1-6; unclear D gene. Germline CDR1 LNHNV, CDR2 YYDKDF (reference sequence). The CDR3 is made up of 14 amino acids. V was cut by 0 bases and J by 6 bases, with 6 bases left in between.

This clonotype was seen at least ten times. V usage is TRBV5-1 and J usage is TRBJ1-4, with D unresolved. Germline CDR1 SGHRS, CDR2 YFSETQ. V lost 4 bases and J 6 bases, leaving 16 bases between the germline ends. This CDR3 is built from 15 residues. CDR3 coding DNA: TGCGCCAGCAGCCCGGAGGGATCGGTTGATGAAAAACTGTTTTTT. Protein sequence: CASSPEGSVDEKLFF. Filled out from reference TRBV5-1 and TRBJ1-4, the complete variable domain reads KAGVTQTPRYLIKTRGQQVTLSCSPISGHRSVSWYQQTPGQGLQFLFEYFSETQRNKGNFPGRFSGRQFSNSRSEMNVSTLELGDSALYLCASSPEGSVDEKLFFGSGTQLSVL.

This clonotype was counted at least ten times. The V gene is TRBV12-3 or TRBV12-4, the J gene TRBJ2-7, with TRBD1 matching 8 bases. Losses at the gene ends were 7 bases for V and 4 bases for J; bases not matched to a gene: 6. The CDR3 length is 13 residues. The CDR3, as DNA: TGTGCCAGCACCCCGGGACAGGCTTACGAGCAGTACTTC. This sequence encodes CASTPGQAYEQYF.

The sample holds many counts of this clonotype. The chain carries TRBV6-6 and TRBJ1-1; 7 bases agree with TRBD1. The CDR3 has 15 amino acids. V gave up 11 bases and J gave up 1 base; unmatched junction bases: 13. Germline V gene sequence: CDR1 MNHNY, CDR2 SVGAGI (reference sequence). The CDR3 DNA follows: TGTGCCCCCCCAGGGGGTATCATGGAGAACACTGAAGCTTTCTTT. Its protein is CAPPGGIMENTEAFF.

This clonotype was observed at least ten times. CDR3 bases: TGCAGTGCCCATGGGACAGGGACTCAGCCCCAGCATTTT. It is translated as CSAHGTGTQPQHF. The chain uses TRBV20-1 and TRBJ1-5, with 9 bases lining up with TRBD1. V lost 6 bases, J lost 6 bases, and 6 bases stayed unmatched. The CDR3 is 13 residues long. Germline loops: CDR1 DFQATT, CDR2 SNEGSKA (reference sequence).

This clonotype was picked up many times. The V and J genes are TRBV20-1 and TRBJ2-2, with D unresolved. The CDR3 is 13 residues long. Trimming removed 2 bases from V and 2 bases from J, with 6 bases in between. The germline V gene encodes CDR1 DFQATT and CDR2 SNEGSKA (reference sequence). In DNA, the CDR3 is TGCAGTGCTAGAATAGCTAACACCGGGGAGCTGTTTTTT. It is translated as CSARIANTGELFF.

This chain joins TRBV7-7 and TRBJ2-2, with 12 bases fitting TRBD2. This CDR3 comprises 15 residues. Trimming cost V 4 bases and J 6 bases; bases outside gene matches: 3. CDR1 is SSHAT, CDR2 FNYEAQ, per germline (reference sequence). In DNA form, the CDR3 reads TGTGCCAGCAGCTCCACTAGCGGGAGGTCCGGGGAGCTGTTTTTT. Its protein is CASSSTSGRSGELFF.

This clonotype was observed many times. At one of its ends the junction is not consistent with the germline gene, which may arise from a read error. CDR3 sequence (DNA): TGTGCCAGCAGTTACAGGGGCAGCTCCCTGAACAGCGGGGAGCTGTTTTTT. Its translation is CASSYRGSSLNSGELFF. The chain recombines TRBV6-2 or TRBV6-3 with TRBJ2-2; possibly TRBD1 for D (5 bases). CDR3 length: 17 amino acids. CDR1 and CDR2 from the germline V gene are MNHEY and SVGEGT.